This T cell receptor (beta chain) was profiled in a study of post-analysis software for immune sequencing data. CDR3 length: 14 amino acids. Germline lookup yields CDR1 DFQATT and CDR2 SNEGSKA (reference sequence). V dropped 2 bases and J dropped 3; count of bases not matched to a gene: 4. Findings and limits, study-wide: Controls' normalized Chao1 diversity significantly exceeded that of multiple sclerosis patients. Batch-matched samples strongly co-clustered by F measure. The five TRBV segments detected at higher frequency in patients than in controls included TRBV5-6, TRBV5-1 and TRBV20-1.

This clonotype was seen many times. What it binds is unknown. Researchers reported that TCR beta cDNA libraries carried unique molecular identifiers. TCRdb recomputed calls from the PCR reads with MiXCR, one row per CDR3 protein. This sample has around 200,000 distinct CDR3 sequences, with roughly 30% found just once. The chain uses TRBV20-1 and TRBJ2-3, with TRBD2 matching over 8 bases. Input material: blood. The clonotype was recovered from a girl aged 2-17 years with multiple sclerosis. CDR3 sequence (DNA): TGCAGTGCTAGACCCAGCGGGGGAACAGATACGCAGTATTTT. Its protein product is CSARPSGGTDTQYF.